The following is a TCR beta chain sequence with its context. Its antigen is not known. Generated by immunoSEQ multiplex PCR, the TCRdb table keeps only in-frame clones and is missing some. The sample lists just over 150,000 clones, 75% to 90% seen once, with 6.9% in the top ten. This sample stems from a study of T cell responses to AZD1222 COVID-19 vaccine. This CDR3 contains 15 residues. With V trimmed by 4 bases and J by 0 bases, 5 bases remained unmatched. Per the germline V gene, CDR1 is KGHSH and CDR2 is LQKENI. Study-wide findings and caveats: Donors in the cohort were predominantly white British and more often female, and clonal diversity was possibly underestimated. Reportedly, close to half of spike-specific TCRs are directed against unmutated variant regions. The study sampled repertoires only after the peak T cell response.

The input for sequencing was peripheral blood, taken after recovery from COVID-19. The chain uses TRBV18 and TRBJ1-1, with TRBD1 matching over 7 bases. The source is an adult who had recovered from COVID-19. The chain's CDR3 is CASSQKGQLNTEAFF. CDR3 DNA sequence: TGTGCCAGCTCACAGAAGGGACAGTTGAACACTGAAGCTTTCTTT.